The 30 T cell receptor beta chains below all came from one sample that was sequenced in a study of T cell responses to AZD1222 COVID-19 vaccine. Sequencing used immunoSEQ multiplex PCR; TCRdb keeps in-frame clones, though not all of them. The sample carries roughly 120,000 clones, about 85% recorded once. Sequencing was performed on peripheral blood, taken on day 0 of AZD1222 vaccination. The receptors were gathered from an adult in good health.

The rearrangement links TRBV18 to TRBJ1-3, with a weak D call TRBD1 (6 bases). CDR3 size: 16 residues. Germline-derived CDR1 and CDR2 are KGHSH and LQKENI. Trimming stripped 4 bases from V and 0 bases from J, with 13 bases between. CDR3: CASSRDTLSSGNTIYF. The CDR3 bases are TGTGCCAGCTCACGGGACACCCTGAGCTCTGGAAACACCATATATTTT.

The chain uses TRBV20-1 and TRBJ1-2; no reliable D call. The germline V gene has CDR1 DFQATT and CDR2 SNEGSKA (reference sequence). V was trimmed by 5 bases and J by 8 bases, leaving 6 bases between them. The CDR3 totals 9 residues. In DNA form, the CDR3 reads TGCAGTGCTCTAGTGGGCTACACCTTC. Amino acids: CSALVGYTF.

This clone was found once. The chain links TRBV30 to TRBJ2-2; D unclear. There are 17 residues in the CDR3. CDR1 and CDR2 from the germline V gene are GTSNPN and SVGIG (reference sequence). V lost 1 base to trimming and J lost 0 bases, with 15 bases between them. The CDR3 here is CAWSDIMARPNTGELFF. The CDR3 bases are TGTGCCTGGAGTGACATTATGGCTAGGCCGAACACCGGGGAGCTGTTTTTT.

The chain joins TRBV5-6 to TRBJ1-5; 8 bases agree with TRBD1. This CDR3 contains 13 residues. Germline V CDR1 and CDR2: SGHDT, YYEEEE. J gave up 7 bases and V 4 bases, and 4 bases lay outside the gene matches. The DNA for the CDR3 is TGTGCCAGCAGCCAGGACAGGGACCAGCCCCAGCATTTT. This gives the protein CASSQDRDQPQHF.

V and J are TRBV6-5 and TRBJ2-2, with D perhaps matching TRBD2 (5 bases). CDR1 is MNHEY and CDR2 is SVGAGI in the germline V gene. The CDR3 is 15 amino acids. Trimming took off 6 bases at V and 3 bases at J, with 14 bases between the two ends. This CDR3 reads CASSQRQVYTGELFF. In DNA, the CDR3 is TGTGCCAGCAGCCAGCGGCAGGTGTACACCGGGGAGCTGTTTTTT.

V and J are TRBV28 and TRBJ2-2; D not resolved. This CDR3 spans 12 amino acids. Germline lookup yields CDR1 MDHEN and CDR2 SYDVKM. With 7 bases removed from V and 4 bases from J, the gap between germline ends came to 7 bases. DNA of the CDR3: TGTGCCAGCACACGCCTCACCGGGGAGCTGTTTTTT. It encodes CASTRLTGELFF.

This chain links TRBV13 with TRBJ2-3; D possibly uses TRBD1 or TRBD2 (6 bases each). Germline V CDR1 and CDR2: PRHDT, FYEKMQ (reference sequence). Trimming shortened V by 5 bases and J by 1 base, and 10 bases separated the two germline ends. The CDR3 runs 14 residues. DNA of the CDR3: TGTGCCAGCAGCAACAGGGAGGGCACAGATACGCAGTATTTT. Protein product: CASSNREGTDTQYF.

This chain links TRBV18 with TRBJ2-6; TRBD2 matches at 7 bases. In germline, CDR1 is KGHSH, CDR2 LQKENI. CDR3 length: 17 residues. V was pared by 3 bases and J by 0 bases, with 5 bases of the junction left unmatched. The CDR3 protein is CASSPGGGSSGANVLTF. CDR3 bases: TGTGCCAGCTCACCGGGCGGCGGGAGCTCTGGGGCCAACGTCCTGACTTTC.

The chain uses TRBV15 and TRBJ2-2; D uncertain. CDR1 LNHNV and CDR2 YYDKDF come from the germline V gene (reference sequence). The length of the CDR3 is 16 residues. V gave up 0 bases and J gave up 4 bases, with 12 bases separating them. The CDR3: CATSRDPMGSTGELFF. CDR3 DNA sequence: TGTGCCACCAGCAGAGATCCGATGGGATCCACCGGGGAGCTGTTTTTT.

The chain uses TRBV3-1 (or the pseudogene TRBV3-2) and TRBJ1-2, with D perhaps matching TRBD1 (5 bases). The CDR3 spans 16 residues. Germline CDR1 and CDR2: LGHDT and YNNKEL (reference sequence). Trimming removed 4 bases from V and 0 bases from J, with 15 bases in between. This chain's CDR3 is CASSRGLGRTNYGYTF. For the CDR3, the DNA is TGTGCCAGCAGCCGGGGGTTAGGGCGGACTAACTATGGCTACACCTTC.

The genes are TRBV25-1 and TRBJ2-7; TRBD1 matches 8 bases. Germline CDR1 MGHDK, CDR2 SYGVNS. Trimming at V came to 8 bases and at J to 5 bases, leaving 11 bases not matched to a gene. This CDR3 spans 14 amino acids. This chain's CDR3 is CASSNRGVVHEQYF. Written as DNA, the CDR3 is TGTGCCAGCTCCAACAGGGGGGTGGTCCACGAGCAGTACTTC.

The chain is built from TRBV5-1 and TRBJ1-2; D might be TRBD1 (6 bases). CDR1 and CDR2 from the germline V gene are SGHRS and YFSETQ. This CDR3 contains 14 residues. V was pared by 0 bases and J by 8 bases, with 14 bases between. CDR3 coding DNA: TGCGCCAGCAGCTTGGCCCAGGGGTTTGAAGGCTACACCTTC. The encoded protein is CASSLAQGFEGYTF. Drawing the rest from reference TRBV5-1 and TRBJ1-2, the complete variable domain is KAGVTQTPRYLIKTRGQQVTLSCSPISGHRSVSWYQQTPGQGLQFLFEYFSETQRNKGNFPGRFSGRQFSNSRSEMNVSTLELGDSALYLCASSLAQGFEGYTFGSGTRLTVV.

The rearrangement joins TRBV24-1 to TRBJ2-1; 9 nucleotides align to TRBD1. CDR3 length: 17 residues. V trimming: 4 bases; J trimming: 8 bases; junction bases outside the gene matches: 14. Germline CDR1 KGHDR, CDR2 SFDVKD. The CDR3 bases are TGTGCCACCAGTGACCCGAGCCCGGGACAGGGTGTGCATGAGCAGTTCTTC. The encoded protein is CATSDPSPGQGVHEQFF.

V is TRBV27 and J is TRBJ2-2; 9 bases are a match to TRBD2. V was clipped by 8 bases and J by 7 bases; unmatched bases: 5. Per germline, CDR1 MNHEY and CDR2 SMNVEV (reference sequence). The CDR3 is made up of 13 amino acids. CDR3 region: CASGTSNHGELFF. CDR3 DNA: TGTGCCAGCGGGACTAGCAACCACGGGGAGCTGTTTTTT.

J is TRBJ1-3 and V is TRBV19, with TRBD1 matching over 7 bases. The CDR3 is made up of 13 amino acids. Trimming at V came to 7 bases and at J to 4 bases, leaving 4 bases not matched to a gene. Per germline, CDR1 LNHDA and CDR2 SQIVND (reference sequence). The CDR3: CASIDREGNTIYF. CDR3 nucleotides: TGTGCCAGTATCGACAGGGAAGGAAACACCATATATTTT.

This clone appeared a single time. This chain joins TRBV9 and TRBJ2-7; tentatively, D is TRBD1 or TRBD2 (6 bases each). Trimming removed 3 bases at V and 4 bases at J, with 20 bases between. Germline V gives CDR1 SGDLS, CDR2 YYNGEE. The CDR3 has 16 residues. The DNA for the CDR3 is TGTGCCAGCAGCGCAAAACAGGGAGGAGGGCCTTACGAGCAGTACTTC. Encoded protein: CASSAKQGGGPYEQYF. Full variable domain (rest looked up from reference TRBV9 and TRBJ2-7): DSGVTQTPKHLITATGQRVTLRCSPRSGDLSVYWYQQSLDQGLQFLIQYYNGEERAKGNILERFSAQQFPDLHSELNLSSLELGDSALYFCASSAKQGGGPYEQYFGPGTRLTVT.

The genes are TRBV4-1 and TRBJ2-7, with 8 bases matching TRBD1. Germline V gene lookup returns CDR1 MGHRA and CDR2 YSYEKL. Trimming took 1 base from V and 2 from J; bases not matched to a gene: 1. The CDR3 length is 14 residues. The CDR3 DNA reads TGCGCCAGCAGCCAAGGGACAGGGACCTACGAGCAGTACTTC. Translation gives CASSQGTGTYEQYF.

The chain is built from TRBV6-5 and TRBJ1-2; TRBD1 agrees at 9 bases. The germline gives CDR1 MNHEY, CDR2 SVGAGI. V was clipped by 2 bases and J by 5 bases; unmatched bases: 3. This CDR3 spans 14 amino acids. CDR3 loop: CASSYGTGLYGYTF. In DNA, the CDR3 is TGTGCCAGCAGTTACGGGACAGGGCTGTATGGCTACACCTTC.

The CDR3 protein is CATGVEADTQYF. In DNA form, the CDR3 reads TGTGCCACGGGGGTTGAGGCAGATACGCAGTATTTT. This chain uses TRBV15 with TRBJ2-3; D possibly uses TRBD1 or TRBD2 (5 bases each). The CDR3 loop spans 12 amino acids. V lost 9 bases and J 4 bases, leaving 11 bases between the germline ends. Per germline, CDR1 LNHNV and CDR2 YYDKDF (reference sequence).

The chain has TRBV7-2 and TRBJ1-3; D gene uncertain. The CDR3 contains 14 residues. CDR1 is SGHTA, CDR2 FQGNSA, per germline. With 1 base removed from V and 4 bases from J, the gap between germline ends came to 8 bases. CDR3: CASSLGSAGNTIYF. The CDR3 nucleotides read TGTGCCAGCAGCTTAGGATCGGCCGGAAACACCATATATTTT. Looking up the rest from reference TRBV7-2 and TRBJ1-3 gives the full variable domain: GAGVSQSPSNKVTEKGKDVELRCDPISGHTALYWYRQSLGQGLEFLIYFQGNSAPDKSGLPSDRFSAERTGGSVSTLTIQRTQQEDSAVYLCASSLGSAGNTIYFGEGSWLTVV.

This sequence joins TRBV6-1 and TRBJ2-7; 13 bases align to TRBD2. The germline V gene has CDR1 MNHNS and CDR2 SASEGT. The CDR3 spans 15 residues. V dropped 5 bases and J dropped 6; count of bases not matched to a gene: 7. This CDR3 is CASSPGLAGVTEQYF. CDR3 bases: TGTGCCAGCAGTCCCGGACTAGCGGGAGTAACCGAGCAGTACTTC.

The rearrangement uses TRBV27 and TRBJ2-5; 8 positions agree with TRBD2. The germline V gene encodes CDR1 MNHEY and CDR2 SMNVEV (reference sequence). This CDR3 contains 15 residues. Trimming took 2 bases from V and 1 from J; bases not matched to a gene: 3. The CDR3: CASSLGRGAQETQYF. The CDR3 region has the DNA TGTGCCAGCAGTTTAGGGCGGGGGGCCCAAGAGACCCAGTACTTC.

The chain uses TRBV10-1 and TRBJ2-5; D perhaps matches TRBD1 (5 bases). This CDR3 region has 13 residues. V lost 2 bases to trimming and J lost 5 bases, with 9 bases between them. Looked up from germline, CDR1 is WNHNN and CDR2 is SYGVQD (reference sequence). The CDR3 loop reads CASSERGPETQYF. The CDR3 DNA sequence: TGCGCCAGCAGTGAGAGGGGCCCGGAGACCCAGTACTTC.

The rearrangement links TRBV19 to TRBJ2-6, with no clear D. V lost 3 bases and J lost 4, with 13 bases in between. The germline CDR1 and CDR2 sequences are LNHDA and SQIVND (reference sequence). The CDR3 has 16 residues. The CDR3 spells CASSIGPGAGANVLTF. The CDR3 DNA is TGTGCCAGTAGTATCGGGCCCGGCGCGGGGGCCAACGTCCTGACTTTC.

The rearrangement links TRBV28 to TRBJ1-6; no firm D call. V was cut by 5 bases and J by 9 bases, with 11 bases left in between. The CDR3 is made up of 13 amino acids. Looked up from germline, CDR1 is MDHEN and CDR2 is SYDVKM. The DNA for the CDR3 is TGTGCCAGCAGTCGGGCAGAGGGTTCACCCCTCCACTTT. Its translation is CASSRAEGSPLHF. Looking up the rest from reference TRBV28 and TRBJ1-6 gives the full variable domain: DVKVTQSSRYLVKRTGEKVFLECVQDMDHENMFWYRQDPGLGLRLIYFSYDVKMKEKGDIPEGYSVSREKKERFSLILESASTNQTSMYLCASSRAEGSPLHFGNGTRLTVT.

The chain employs TRBV6-6 and TRBJ1-6; perhaps TRBD1 as D (5 bases). The CDR3 sequence is 14 residues long. V was clipped by 5 bases and J by 10 bases, with 15 bases between them. Germline loops: CDR1 MNHNY, CDR2 SVGAGI (reference sequence). DNA for the CDR3: TGTGCCAGCAGTGATCGGACGGGGGACTCACCCCTCCACTTT. Protein product: CASSDRTGDSPLHF.

This clone has only a few counts. The chain links TRBV11-2 to TRBJ2-1, with 10 bases that match TRBD2. This CDR3 has 18 residues. The germline gives CDR1 SGHAT, CDR2 FQNNGV. J was trimmed by 0 bases and V by 0 bases; bases with no gene match: 5. The CDR3 protein is CASSLDRASGSSYNEQFF. CDR3 in DNA: TGTGCCAGCAGCTTAGATCGGGCTAGCGGGAGCTCCTACAATGAGCAGTTCTTC.

This clone showed up just once. This chain links TRBV13 with TRBJ1-2, with TRBD1 as a possible D gene (5 bases). With 4 bases removed from V and 2 bases from J, the gap between germline ends came to 11 bases. This CDR3 has 14 amino acids. CDR1 is PRHDT and CDR2 is FYEKMQ in the germline V gene (reference sequence). CDR3 residues: CASSSVGENYGYTF. The CDR3 DNA is TGTGCCAGCAGCTCTGTGGGGGAGAACTATGGCTACACCTTC.

This clone was recorded once. In DNA form, the CDR3 reads TGTGCCAGCAGTGACTCGAAAGGGGGCAAAGGTTGGTATGGCTACACCTTC. It specifies CASSDSKGGKGWYGYTF. V usage is TRBV6-4 and J usage is TRBJ1-2; 7 bases are shared with TRBD1. CDR1 and CDR2 from the germline V gene are MRHNA and SNTAGT. The CDR3 covers 17 residues. J was trimmed by 5 bases and V by 0 bases; bases with no gene match: 12.

This chain joins TRBV19 and TRBJ1-5, with TRBD1 identical over 7 bases. Germline V lookup: CDR1 LNHDA, CDR2 SQIVND (reference sequence). This CDR3 has 17 residues. With V trimmed by 5 bases and J by 4 bases, 14 bases remained unmatched. CDR3 in DNA: TGTGCCAGTAGTGCGGGACAGACCCTCGGTCGGAATCAGCCCCAGCATTTT. It yields the protein CASSAGQTLGRNQPQHF. The variable domain in full, completed from reference TRBV19 and TRBJ1-5, reads DGGITQSPKYLFRKEGQNVTLSCEQNLNHDAMYWYRQDPGQGLRLIYYSQIVNDFQKGDIAEGYSVSREKKESFPLTVTSAQKNPTAFYLCASSAGQTLGRNQPQHFGDGTRLSIL.